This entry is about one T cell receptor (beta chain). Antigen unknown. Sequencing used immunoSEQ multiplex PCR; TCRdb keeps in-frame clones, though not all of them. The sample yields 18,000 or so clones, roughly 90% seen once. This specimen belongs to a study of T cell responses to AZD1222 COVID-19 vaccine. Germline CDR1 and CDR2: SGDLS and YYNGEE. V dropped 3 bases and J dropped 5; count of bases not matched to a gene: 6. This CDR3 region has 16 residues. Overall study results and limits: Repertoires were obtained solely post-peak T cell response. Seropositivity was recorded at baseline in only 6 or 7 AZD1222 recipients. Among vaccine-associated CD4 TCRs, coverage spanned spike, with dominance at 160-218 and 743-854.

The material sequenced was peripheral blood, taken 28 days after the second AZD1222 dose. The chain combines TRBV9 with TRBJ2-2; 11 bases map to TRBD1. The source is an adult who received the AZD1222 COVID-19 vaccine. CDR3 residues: CASSGTGGVGTGELFF. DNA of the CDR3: TGTGCCAGCAGCGGGACAGGGGGCGTAGGGACCGGGGAGCTGTTTTTT.